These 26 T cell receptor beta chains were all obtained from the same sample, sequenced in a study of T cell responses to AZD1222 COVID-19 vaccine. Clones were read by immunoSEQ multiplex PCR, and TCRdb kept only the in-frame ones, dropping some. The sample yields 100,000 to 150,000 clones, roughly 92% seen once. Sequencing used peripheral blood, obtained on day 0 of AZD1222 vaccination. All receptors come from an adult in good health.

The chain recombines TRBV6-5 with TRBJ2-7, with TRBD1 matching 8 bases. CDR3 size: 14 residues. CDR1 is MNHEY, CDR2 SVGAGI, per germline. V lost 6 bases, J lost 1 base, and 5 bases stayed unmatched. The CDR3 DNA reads TGTGCCAGCAGCCGGGGACAGGAATCCTACGAGCAGTACTTC. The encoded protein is CASSRGQESYEQYF.

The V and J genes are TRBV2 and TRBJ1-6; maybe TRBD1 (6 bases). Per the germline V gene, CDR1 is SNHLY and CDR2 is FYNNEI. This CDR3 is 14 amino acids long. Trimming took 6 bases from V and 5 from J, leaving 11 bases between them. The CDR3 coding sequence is TGTGCCAGCAGACAGGGAGCGAATAATTCACCCCTCCACTTT. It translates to CASRQGANNSPLHF.

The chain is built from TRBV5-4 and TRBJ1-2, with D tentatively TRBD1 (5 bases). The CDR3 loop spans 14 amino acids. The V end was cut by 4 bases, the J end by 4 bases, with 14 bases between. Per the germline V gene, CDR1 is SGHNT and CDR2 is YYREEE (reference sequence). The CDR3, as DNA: TGTGCCAGCAGCGTGGGTTCCGGGGGCTATGGCTACACCTTC. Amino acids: CASSVGSGGYGYTF.

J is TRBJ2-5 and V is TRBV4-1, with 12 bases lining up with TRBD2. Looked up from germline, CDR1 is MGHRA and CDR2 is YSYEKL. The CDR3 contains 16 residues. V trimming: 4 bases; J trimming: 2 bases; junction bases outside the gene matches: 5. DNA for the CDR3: TGCGCCAGCAGCCTTGGGGGGACTAGCGGGCAAGAGACCCAGTACTTC. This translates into CASSLGGTSGQETQYF.

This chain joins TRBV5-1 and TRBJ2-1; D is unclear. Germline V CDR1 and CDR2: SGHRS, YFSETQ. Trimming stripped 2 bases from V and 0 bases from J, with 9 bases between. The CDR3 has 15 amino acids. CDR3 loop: CASSFRQDSYNEQFF. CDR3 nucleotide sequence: TGCGCCAGCAGCTTCCGGCAGGACTCCTACAATGAGCAGTTCTTC.

The CDR3, as DNA: TGCGCCAGCAGCTGGACAGGGGATGGATCGACTGAAGCTTTCTTT. It codes for CASSWTGDGSTEAFF. The chain couples TRBV5-1 to TRBJ1-1; 9 bases map to TRBD1. CDR3 length: 15 amino acids. Looked up from germline, CDR1 is SGHRS and CDR2 is YFSETQ. The V gene end was trimmed by 3 bases and the J gene end by 5 bases; junction bases not matched to a gene: 8.

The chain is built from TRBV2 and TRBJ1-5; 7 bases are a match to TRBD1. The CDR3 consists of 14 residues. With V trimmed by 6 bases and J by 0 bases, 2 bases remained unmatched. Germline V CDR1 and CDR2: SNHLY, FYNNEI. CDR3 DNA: TGTGCCAGCAGAGACAGGGTTAGCAATCAGCCCCAGCATTTT. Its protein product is CASRDRVSNQPQHF.

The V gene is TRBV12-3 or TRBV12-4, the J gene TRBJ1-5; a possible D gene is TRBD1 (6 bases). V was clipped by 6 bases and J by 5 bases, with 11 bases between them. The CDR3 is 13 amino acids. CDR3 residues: CASSSDRHQPQHF. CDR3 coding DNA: TGTGCCAGCAGCTCGGACAGACATCAGCCCCAGCATTTT.

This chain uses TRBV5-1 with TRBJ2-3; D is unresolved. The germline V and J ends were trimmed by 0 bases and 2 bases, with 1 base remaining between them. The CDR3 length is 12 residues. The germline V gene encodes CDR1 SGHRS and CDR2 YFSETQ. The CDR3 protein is CASSLVTDTQYF. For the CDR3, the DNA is TGCGCCAGCAGCTTGGTCACAGATACGCAGTATTTT.

The CDR3 nucleotides are TGTGCCAGCAGTCCCCAAGGCGGACAGGGCACCTTC. Translation: CASSPQGGQGTF. The chain links TRBV2 to TRBJ1-2; TRBD1 agrees at 8 bases. Germline CDR1 SNHLY, CDR2 FYNNEI. The CDR3 extends over 12 amino acids. J lost 13 bases, V lost 5 bases, and 9 bases had no gene match.

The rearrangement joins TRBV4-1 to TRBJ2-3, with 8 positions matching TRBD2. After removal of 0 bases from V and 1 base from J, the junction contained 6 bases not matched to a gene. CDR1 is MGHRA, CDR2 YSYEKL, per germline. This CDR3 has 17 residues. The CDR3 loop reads CASSQELGGGRTDTQYF. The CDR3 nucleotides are TGCGCCAGCAGCCAAGAGCTGGGCGGGGGGCGCACAGATACGCAGTATTTT.

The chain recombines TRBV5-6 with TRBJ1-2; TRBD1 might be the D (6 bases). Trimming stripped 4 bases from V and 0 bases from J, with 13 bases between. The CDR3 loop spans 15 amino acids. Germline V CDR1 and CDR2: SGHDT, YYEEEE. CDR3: CASSLPGHPNYGYTF. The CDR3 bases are TGTGCCAGCAGCCTCCCGGGACACCCTAACTATGGCTACACCTTC.

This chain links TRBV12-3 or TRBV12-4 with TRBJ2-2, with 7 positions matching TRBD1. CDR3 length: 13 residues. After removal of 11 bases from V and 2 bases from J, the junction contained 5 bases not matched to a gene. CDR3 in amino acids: CAAGTANTGELFF. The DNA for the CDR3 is TGTGCCGCCGGGACAGCTAACACCGGGGAGCTGTTTTTT.

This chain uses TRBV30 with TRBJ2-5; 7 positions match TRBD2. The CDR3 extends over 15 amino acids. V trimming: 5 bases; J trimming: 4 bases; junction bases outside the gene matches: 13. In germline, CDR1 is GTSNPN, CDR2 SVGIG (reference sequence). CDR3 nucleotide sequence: TGTGCCTGGGGATCCCCGGGACTATCACGAGAGACCCAGTACTTC. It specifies CAWGSPGLSRETQYF.

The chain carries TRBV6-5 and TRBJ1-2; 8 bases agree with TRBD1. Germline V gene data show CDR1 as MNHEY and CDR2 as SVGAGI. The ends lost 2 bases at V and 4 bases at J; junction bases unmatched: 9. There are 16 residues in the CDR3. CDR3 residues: CASSYTARGQAYGYTF. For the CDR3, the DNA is TGTGCCAGCAGTTACACCGCCCGGGGACAGGCCTATGGCTACACCTTC.

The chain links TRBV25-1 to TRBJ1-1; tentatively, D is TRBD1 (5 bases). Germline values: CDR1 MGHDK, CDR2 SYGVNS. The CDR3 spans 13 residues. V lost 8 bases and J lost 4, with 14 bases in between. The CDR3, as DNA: TGTGCCAGCGCCCTTGAGGGGTTCACTGAAGCTTTCTTT. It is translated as CASALEGFTEAFF. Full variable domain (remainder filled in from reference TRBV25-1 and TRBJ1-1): EADIYQTPRYLVIGTGKKITLECSQTMGHDKMYWYQQDPGMELHLIHYSYGVNSTEKGDLSSESTVSRIRTEHFPLTLESARPSHTSQYLCASALEGFTEAFFGQGTRLTVV.

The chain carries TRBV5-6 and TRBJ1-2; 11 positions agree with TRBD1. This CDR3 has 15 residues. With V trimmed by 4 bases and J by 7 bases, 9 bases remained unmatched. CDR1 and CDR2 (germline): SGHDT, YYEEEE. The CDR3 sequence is CASSTDRGRPFGYTF. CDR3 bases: TGTGCCAGCAGCACGGACAGGGGGCGCCCCTTTGGCTACACCTTC.

The CDR3 spells CASSTQIGTSGDQFF. The CDR3 nucleotides read TGTGCCAGTAGTACCCAAATCGGGACTAGCGGGGACCAGTTCTTC. The gene calls are TRBV19 and TRBJ2-1, with 13 bases identical to TRBD2. This CDR3 contains 15 residues. Germline V gene data show CDR1 as LNHDA and CDR2 as SQIVND (reference sequence). Trimming cost V 4 bases and J 13 bases; bases outside gene matches: 10.

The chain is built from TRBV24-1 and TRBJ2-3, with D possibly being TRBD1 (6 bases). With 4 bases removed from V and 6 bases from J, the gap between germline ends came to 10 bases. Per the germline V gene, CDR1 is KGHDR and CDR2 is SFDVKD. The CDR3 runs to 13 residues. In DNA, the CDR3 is TGTGCCACCAGTGAACAGGGTGGGGATACGCAGTATTTT. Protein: CATSEQGGDTQYF.

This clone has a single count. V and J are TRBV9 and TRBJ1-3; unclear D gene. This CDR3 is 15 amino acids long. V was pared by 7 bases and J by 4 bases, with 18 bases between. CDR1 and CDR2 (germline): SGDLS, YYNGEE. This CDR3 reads CASSVEGVGGNTIYF. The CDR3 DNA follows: TGTGCCAGCTCTGTGGAGGGTGTAGGCGGAAACACCATATATTTT.

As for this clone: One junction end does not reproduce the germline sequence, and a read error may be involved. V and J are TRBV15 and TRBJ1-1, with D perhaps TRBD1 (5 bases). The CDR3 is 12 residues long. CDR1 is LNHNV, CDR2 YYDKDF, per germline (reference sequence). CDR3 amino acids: CATSRDWGRASF. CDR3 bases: TGTGCCACCAGCAGAGATTGGGGCAGGGCATCTTTT. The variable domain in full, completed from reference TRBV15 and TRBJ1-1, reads DAMVIQNPRYQVTQFGKPVTLSCSQTLNHNVMYWYQQKSSQAPKLLFHYYDKDFNNEADTPDNFQSRRPNTSFCFLDIRSPGLGDTAMYLCATSRDWGRASFGQGTRLTVV.

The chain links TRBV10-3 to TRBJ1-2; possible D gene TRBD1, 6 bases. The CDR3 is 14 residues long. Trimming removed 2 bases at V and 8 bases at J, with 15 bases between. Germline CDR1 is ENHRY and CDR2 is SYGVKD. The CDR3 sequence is CAISEQPGVGGYTF. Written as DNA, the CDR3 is TGTGCCATCAGTGAGCAGCCAGGGGTGGGAGGCTACACCTTC.

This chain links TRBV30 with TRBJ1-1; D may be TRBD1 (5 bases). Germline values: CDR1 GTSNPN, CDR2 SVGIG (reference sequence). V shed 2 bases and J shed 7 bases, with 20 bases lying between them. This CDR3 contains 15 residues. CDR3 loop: CAWSPSPGGMSEAFF. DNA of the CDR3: TGTGCCTGGAGTCCGAGCCCGGGGGGGATGAGTGAAGCTTTCTTT.

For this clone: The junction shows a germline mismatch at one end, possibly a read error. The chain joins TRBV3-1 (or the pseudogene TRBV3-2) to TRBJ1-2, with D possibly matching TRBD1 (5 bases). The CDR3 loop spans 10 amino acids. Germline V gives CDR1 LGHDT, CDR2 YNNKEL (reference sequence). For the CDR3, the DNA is TGTGCCAGCAGCCAAGACAGGGCCCCCTTC. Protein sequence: CASSQDRAPF.

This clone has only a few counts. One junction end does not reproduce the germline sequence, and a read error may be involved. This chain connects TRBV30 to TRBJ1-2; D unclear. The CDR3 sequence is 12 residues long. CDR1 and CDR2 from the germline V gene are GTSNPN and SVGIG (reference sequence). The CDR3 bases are TGTGCCTGTAGTGAATCTAACTATGGCTACACCTTC. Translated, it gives CACSESNYGYTF.

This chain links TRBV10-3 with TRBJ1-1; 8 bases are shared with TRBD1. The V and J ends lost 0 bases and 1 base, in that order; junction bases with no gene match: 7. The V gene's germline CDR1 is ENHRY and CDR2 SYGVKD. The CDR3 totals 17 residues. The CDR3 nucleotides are TGTGCCATCAGTGAGTCGGATTTCGGACAGGGGAACACTGAAGCTTTCTTT. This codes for CAISESDFGQGNTEAFF.